This TCR beta chain appears in the sequencing data of a study of identical twins. TCRdb recomputed calls from the 5' RACE reads with MiXCR, one row per CDR3 protein. This table holds 400,000 or so distinct CDR3 sequences, roughly 9% found once. The CDR3 covers 14 residues. The trim removed 4 bases at V and 6 bases at J, leaving 6 bases unmatched. Looked up from germline, CDR1 is SGHRS and CDR2 is YFSETQ. Study observations and caveats: Partial confounding of zero-insertion analyses by invariant MAIT and iNKT cells was possible. Abundant cord blood beta clonotypes carried fewer insertions; memory repertoires showed none.

This clonotype was found a few times. Its antigen remains unidentified. The donor group consisted entirely of healthy Caucasians. V gene TRBV5-1 combines with J gene TRBJ2-1; 8 bases are shared with TRBD2. This TCR derives from a woman aged 45-65 years in good health. Sequenced: naive T cells sorted from blood. The CDR3 DNA is TGCGCCAGCAGCGGAACTAGCGGACCCAATGAGCAGTTCTTC. Encoded protein: CASSGTSGPNEQFF.